This TCR beta chain was identified in a study of blood T cell repertoires in COVID-19. Study context: COVID-19 samples, acute and convalescent, were from the United States, Italy and Spain. T cells, B-cell-depleted T cells, or PBMCs supplied cDNA or gDNA.

Measured with immunoSEQ multiplex PCR; TCRdb has only the in-frame clones, and not every one. Among about 320,000 clones, about 82% were seen once, and the ten largest hold around 1.6%. The CDR3 covers 12 residues. Trimming took 4 bases from V and 0 from J, leaving 7 bases between them. From germline, CDR1 is SQVTM and CDR2 ANQGSEA. This receptor was identified in a woman aged 50 to 65 with acute or convalescent COVID-19. The genes are TRBV29-1 and TRBJ2-7; tentative D call: TRBD1 (5 bases). Material for sequencing was peripheral blood. DNA of the CDR3: TGCAGCGTTGGACAGAGCTCCTACGAGCAGTACTTC. It specifies CSVGQSSYEQYF.